A selection of T cell receptor beta chains follows, all from one sample in a study of blood T cell repertoires in COVID-19. Assay used: immunoSEQ multiplex PCR; TCRdb lists only in-frame clones, some missing. Of about 190,000 clones in the sample, 84% were seen once. Material: PBMCs or T cells enriched from blood (not recorded which). The receptors were gathered from a woman aged 25 to 39 who had been exposed to COVID-19. The CDR3 runs from the conserved cysteine through the conserved F or W. Each record gives: J gene, clone size, D gene, CDR3 length, V gene, CDR3 protein, CDR3 DNA. The D gene is left open where the match is weak. Clone size is not always given. Where it is, it says once, few, many or a class for expanded clones.

J gene: TRBJ2-7
clone size: NA
D gene: NA
CDR3 length: 14
V gene: TRBV28
CDR3 protein: CASSLESAAYEQYF
CDR3 DNA: TGTGCCAGCAGTTTAGAATCTGCAGCCTACGAGCAGTACTTC

J gene: TRBJ1-2
clone size: NA
D gene: NA
CDR3 length: 17
V gene: TRBV5-1
CDR3 protein: CASSLEAGKGNHYGYTF
CDR3 DNA: TGCGCCAGCAGCTTGGAGGCAGGGAAAGGAAATCACTATGGCTACACCTTC

J gene: TRBJ2-2
clone size: NA
D gene: NA
CDR3 length: 12
V gene: TRBV2
CDR3 protein: CASSEGAVELFF
CDR3 DNA: TGTGCCAGCAGTGAAGGAGCGGTGGAGCTGTTTTTT

J gene: TRBJ1-2
clone size: NA
D gene: NA
CDR3 length: 15
V gene: TRBV19
CDR3 protein: CASSMVPGDGYGYTF
CDR3 DNA: TGTGCCAGTAGTATGGTCCCCGGGGATGGGTATGGCTACACCTTC

J gene: TRBJ1-5
clone size: NA
D gene: NA
CDR3 length: 14
V gene: TRBV6-1
CDR3 protein: CASSETRRGQPQHF
CDR3 DNA: TGTGCCAGCAGTGAAACGAGGAGGGGACAGCCCCAGCATTTT

J gene: TRBJ2-1
clone size: NA
D gene: TRBD1
CDR3 length: 20
V gene: TRBV3-1/TRBV3-2
CDR3 protein: CASSQARTPRQGGLVSEQFF
CDR3 DNA: TGTGCCAGCAGCCAAGCGAGGACCCCCCGACAGGGCGGATTAGTAAGTGAGCAGTTCTTC

J gene: TRBJ1-4
clone size: NA
D gene: TRBD1
CDR3 length: 17
V gene: TRBV11-2
CDR3 protein: CASSLTGTGGLYEKLFF
CDR3 DNA: TGTGCCAGCAGCTTGACCGGGACAGGGGGCCTATATGAAAAACTGTTTTTT

J gene: TRBJ1-5
clone size: NA
D gene: TRBD1
CDR3 length: 18
V gene: TRBV19
CDR3 protein: CASSPGQGFEYGNQPQHF
CDR3 DNA: TGTGCCAGTTCCCCGGGACAGGGGTTCGAATATGGCAATCAGCCCCAGCATTTT

J gene: TRBJ1-1
clone size: NA
D gene: TRBD1
CDR3 length: 15
V gene: TRBV20-1
CDR3 protein: CSASSRDRGQTEAFF
CDR3 DNA: TGCAGTGCTAGTTCCCGGGACAGGGGGCAAACTGAAGCTTTCTTT

J gene: TRBJ1-1
clone size: NA
D gene: TRBD1
CDR3 length: 12
V gene: TRBV6-4
CDR3 protein: CASRAPGGEAFF
CDR3 DNA: TGTGCCAGCAGAGCCCCAGGGGGTGAAGCTTTCTTT

J gene: TRBJ1-1
clone size: NA
D gene: TRBD1
CDR3 length: 15
V gene: TRBV5-1
CDR3 protein: CASTLGGGFGAEAFF
CDR3 DNA: TGCGCCAGCACCCTTGGAGGGGGCTTTGGCGCTGAAGCTTTCTTT

J gene: TRBJ1-1
clone size: once
D gene: NA
CDR3 length: 15
V gene: TRBV30
CDR3 protein: CAWKGTASVNTEAFF
CDR3 DNA: TGTGCCTGGAAAGGCACGGCAAGCGTGAACACTGAAGCTTTCTTT

J gene: TRBJ2-2
clone size: once
D gene: TRBD2
CDR3 length: 16
V gene: TRBV4-1
CDR3 protein: CASSPRLAGATGELFF
CDR3 DNA: TGCGCCAGCAGTCCAAGACTAGCGGGGGCCACCGGGGAGCTGTTTTTT

J gene: TRBJ2-3
clone size: NA
D gene: TRBD2
CDR3 length: 15
V gene: TRBV7-2
CDR3 protein: CASSVSRTSVNTQYF
CDR3 DNA: TGTGCCAGCAGCGTATCAAGGACTAGCGTGAATACGCAGTATTTT

J gene: TRBJ2-7
clone size: NA
D gene: NA
CDR3 length: 15
V gene: TRBV19
CDR3 protein: CASSIYGEAAYEQYF
CDR3 DNA: TGTGCCAGTAGTATATATGGCGAGGCGGCTTACGAGCAGTACTTC

J gene: TRBJ2-7
clone size: NA
D gene: TRBD2
CDR3 length: 14
V gene: TRBV30
CDR3 protein: CARTNELAGDRQYF
CDR3 DNA: TGTGCAAGGACGAATGAGCTAGCGGGGGATCGGCAGTACTTC

J gene: TRBJ2-3
clone size: NA
D gene: NA
CDR3 length: 16
V gene: TRBV24-1
CDR3 protein: CATSPSQGGGTDTQYF
CDR3 DNA: TGTGCCACCAGTCCCAGCCAGGGCGGAGGCACAGATACGCAGTATTTT

J gene: TRBJ2-2
clone size: NA
D gene: TRBD2
CDR3 length: 19
V gene: TRBV5-1
CDR3 protein: CASSFTGLAGGPNTGELFF
CDR3 DNA: TGCGCCAGCAGCTTTACAGGACTAGCGGGGGGACCTAACACCGGGGAGCTGTTTTTT

J gene: TRBJ2-2
clone size: once
D gene: NA
CDR3 length: 16
V gene: TRBV6-5
CDR3 protein: CASSYEGGVGTGELFF
CDR3 DNA: TGTGCCAGCAGTTACGAGGGCGGGGTCGGCACCGGGGAGCTGTTTTTT

J gene: TRBJ2-7
clone size: NA
D gene: TRBD1
CDR3 length: 12
V gene: TRBV6-5
CDR3 protein: CASRGTGYEQYF
CDR3 DNA: TGTGCCAGCAGGGGGACAGGCTACGAGCAGTACTTC

J gene: TRBJ1-4
clone size: few
D gene: NA
CDR3 length: 17
V gene: TRBV2
CDR3 protein: CASNDDRDTGIDEKLFF
CDR3 DNA: TGTGCCAGCAATGACGACCGGGACACCGGGATAGATGAAAAACTGTTTTTT

J gene: TRBJ1-6
clone size: NA
D gene: NA
CDR3 length: 18
V gene: TRBV19
CDR3 protein: CASRAGSYGGRDNSPLHF
CDR3 DNA: TGTGCCAGTAGAGCCGGATCTTACGGGGGAAGAGATAATTCACCCCTCCACTTT

J gene: TRBJ1-6
clone size: NA
D gene: NA
CDR3 length: 15
V gene: TRBV20-1
CDR3 protein: CSASSGLGGNSPLHF
CDR3 DNA: TGCAGTGCTAGTTCTGGGTTAGGAGGCAATTCACCCCTCCACTTT

J gene: TRBJ1-4
clone size: NA
D gene: NA
CDR3 length: 14
V gene: TRBV6-2/TRBV6-3
CDR3 protein: CASSYGGIGEKLFF
CDR3 DNA: TGTGCCAGCAGTTACGGCGGGATAGGTGAAAAACTGTTTTTT

J gene: TRBJ1-1
clone size: NA
D gene: TRBD1
CDR3 length: 15
V gene: TRBV5-4
CDR3 protein: CASTHDRGVGTEAFF
CDR3 DNA: TGTGCCAGCACCCACGACAGGGGCGTCGGGACTGAAGCTTTCTTT

J gene: TRBJ2-3
clone size: few
D gene: TRBD2
CDR3 length: 15
V gene: TRBV6-4
CDR3 protein: CASSAVAGSTDTQYF
CDR3 DNA: TGTGCCAGCAGCGCCGTAGCGGGGAGCACAGATACGCAGTATTTT

J gene: TRBJ1-3
clone size: NA
D gene: NA
CDR3 length: 15
V gene: TRBV5-6
CDR3 protein: CASSPRGGSGNTIYF
CDR3 DNA: TGTGCCAGCAGCCCGCGGGGGGGCTCTGGAAACACCATATATTTT

J gene: TRBJ2-1
clone size: NA
D gene: TRBD2
CDR3 length: 18
V gene: TRBV5-1
CDR3 protein: CASSLGSGGTSSYNEQFF
CDR3 DNA: TGCGCCAGCAGCTTGGGGAGCGGGGGGACGAGCTCCTACAATGAGCAGTTCTTC

J gene: TRBJ1-2
clone size: NA
D gene: TRBD1
CDR3 length: 13
V gene: TRBV4-3
CDR3 protein: CASSQDTQGVDTF
CDR3 DNA: TGCGCCAGCAGCCAAGATACGCAGGGGGTGGACACCTTC

J gene: TRBJ1-1
clone size: NA
D gene: TRBD1
CDR3 length: 14
V gene: TRBV9
CDR3 protein: CASSPWTGGSEAFF
CDR3 DNA: TGTGCCAGCAGCCCCTGGACAGGGGGCTCTGAAGCTTTCTTT

J gene: TRBJ1-1
clone size: NA
D gene: TRBD1
CDR3 length: 15
V gene: TRBV5-1
CDR3 protein: CASSLSGQGPPEAFF
CDR3 DNA: TGCGCCAGCAGCCTGTCGGGACAGGGGCCCCCTGAAGCTTTCTTT

J gene: TRBJ2-5
clone size: NA
D gene: NA
CDR3 length: 14
V gene: TRBV10-3
CDR3 protein: CAISGRGYQETQYF
CDR3 DNA: TGTGCCATCAGTGGGAGGGGATATCAAGAGACCCAGTACTTC

J gene: TRBJ2-3
clone size: NA
D gene: NA
CDR3 length: 15
V gene: TRBV2
CDR3 protein: CASTPPGARTDTQYF
CDR3 DNA: TGTGCCAGCACGCCCCCAGGGGCAAGGACAGATACGCAGTATTTT

J gene: TRBJ1-1
clone size: NA
D gene: TRBD1
CDR3 length: 13
V gene: TRBV19
CDR3 protein: CATSGQVDTEAFF
CDR3 DNA: TGTGCCACCTCGGGACAGGTGGACACTGAAGCTTTCTTT

J gene: TRBJ1-5
clone size: NA
D gene: TRBD1
CDR3 length: 15
V gene: TRBV4-1
CDR3 protein: CASSLYSGQNQPQHF
CDR3 DNA: TGCGCCAGCAGCCTGTACTCGGGACAGAATCAGCCCCAGCATTTT

J gene: TRBJ1-2
clone size: NA
D gene: TRBD1
CDR3 length: 17
V gene: TRBV4-1
CDR3 protein: CASSQSDRGILGNGYTF
CDR3 DNA: TGCGCCAGCAGCCAGAGTGACAGGGGGATTTTGGGTAATGGCTACACCTTC

J gene: TRBJ2-4
clone size: NA
D gene: TRBD2
CDR3 length: 17
V gene: TRBV15
CDR3 protein: CATSSLLAGLAKNIQYF
CDR3 DNA: TGTGCCACCAGCAGCCTACTAGCGGGGCTAGCCAAAAACATTCAGTACTTC

J gene: TRBJ1-5
clone size: NA
D gene: NA
CDR3 length: 13
V gene: TRBV3-1/TRBV3-2
CDR3 protein: CASSQGAYQPQHF
CDR3 DNA: TGTGCCAGCAGCCAGGGGGCCTATCAGCCCCAGCATTTT

J gene: TRBJ2-3
clone size: NA
D gene: NA
CDR3 length: 12
V gene: TRBV5-1
CDR3 protein: CASSLSTDTQYF
CDR3 DNA: TGCGCCAGCAGCCTTAGCACAGATACGCAGTATTTT

J gene: TRBJ1-2
clone size: NA
D gene: NA
CDR3 length: 12
V gene: TRBV6-2/TRBV6-3
CDR3 protein: CASSQGNYGYTF
CDR3 DNA: TGTGCCAGCAGTCAGGGTAACTATGGCTACACCTTC

J gene: TRBJ1-1
clone size: NA
D gene: TRBD1
CDR3 length: 16
V gene: TRBV30
CDR3 protein: CAWSSDRSEMNTEAFF
CDR3 DNA: TGTGCCTGGAGTTCGGACAGGAGCGAGATGAACACTGAAGCTTTCTTT

J gene: TRBJ1-2
clone size: NA
D gene: TRBD1
CDR3 length: 16
V gene: TRBV9
CDR3 protein: CASSPSAGGVSYGYTF
CDR3 DNA: TGTGCCAGCAGCCCCAGTGCAGGGGGCGTTAGTTATGGCTACACCTTC

J gene: TRBJ2-7
clone size: NA
D gene: NA
CDR3 length: 15
V gene: TRBV2
CDR3 protein: CASSEVGATESEQYF
CDR3 DNA: TGTGCCAGCAGTGAAGTGGGGGCTACGGAATCCGAGCAGTACTTC

J gene: TRBJ2-1
clone size: NA
D gene: NA
CDR3 length: 14
V gene: TRBV6-2/TRBV6-3
CDR3 protein: CASSYRGGYNEQFF
CDR3 DNA: TGTGCCAGCAGTTACAGGGGAGGTTACAATGAGCAGTTCTTC

J gene: TRBJ2-2
clone size: few
D gene: NA
CDR3 length: 15
V gene: TRBV4-1
CDR3 protein: CASSQVPGNTGELFF
CDR3 DNA: TGCGCCAGCAGCCAAGTTCCAGGGAACACCGGGGAGCTGTTTTTT